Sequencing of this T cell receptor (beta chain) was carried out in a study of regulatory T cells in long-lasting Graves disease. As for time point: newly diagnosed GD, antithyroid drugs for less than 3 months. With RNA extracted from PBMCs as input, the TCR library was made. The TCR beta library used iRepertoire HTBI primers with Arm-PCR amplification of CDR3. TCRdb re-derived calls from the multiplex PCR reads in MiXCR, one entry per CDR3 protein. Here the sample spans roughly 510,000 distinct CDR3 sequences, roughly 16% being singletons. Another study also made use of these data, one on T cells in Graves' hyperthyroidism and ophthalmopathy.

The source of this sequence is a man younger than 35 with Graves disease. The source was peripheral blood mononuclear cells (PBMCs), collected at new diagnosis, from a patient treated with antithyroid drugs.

CDR3 protein: CSARLAATGNTQYF. CDR3 nucleotides: TGCAGTGCTAGGCTAGCGGCCACCGGGAATACGCAGTATTTT. V and J are TRBV20-1 and TRBJ2-3; 7 nucleotides agree with TRBD2. CDR1 is DFQATT and CDR2 is SNEGSKA in the germline V gene (reference sequence). Trimming at V came to 3 bases and at J to 7 bases, leaving 10 bases not matched to a gene. The CDR3 spans 14 residues.